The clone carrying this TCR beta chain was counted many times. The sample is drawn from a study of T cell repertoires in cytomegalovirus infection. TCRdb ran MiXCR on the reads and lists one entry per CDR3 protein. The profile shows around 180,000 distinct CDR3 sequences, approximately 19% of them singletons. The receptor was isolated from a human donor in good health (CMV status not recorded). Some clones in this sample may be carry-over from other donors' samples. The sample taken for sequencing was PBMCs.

The CDR3 sequence is CASSLNGPYEQYF. DNA for the CDR3: TGTGCCAGCAGTTTAAACGGACCCTACGAGCAGTACTTC. V and J are TRBV12-3 or TRBV12-4 and TRBJ2-7; unclear D gene. The CDR3 contains 13 residues. V dropped 2 bases and J dropped 2 bases, with 7 bases sitting between them.